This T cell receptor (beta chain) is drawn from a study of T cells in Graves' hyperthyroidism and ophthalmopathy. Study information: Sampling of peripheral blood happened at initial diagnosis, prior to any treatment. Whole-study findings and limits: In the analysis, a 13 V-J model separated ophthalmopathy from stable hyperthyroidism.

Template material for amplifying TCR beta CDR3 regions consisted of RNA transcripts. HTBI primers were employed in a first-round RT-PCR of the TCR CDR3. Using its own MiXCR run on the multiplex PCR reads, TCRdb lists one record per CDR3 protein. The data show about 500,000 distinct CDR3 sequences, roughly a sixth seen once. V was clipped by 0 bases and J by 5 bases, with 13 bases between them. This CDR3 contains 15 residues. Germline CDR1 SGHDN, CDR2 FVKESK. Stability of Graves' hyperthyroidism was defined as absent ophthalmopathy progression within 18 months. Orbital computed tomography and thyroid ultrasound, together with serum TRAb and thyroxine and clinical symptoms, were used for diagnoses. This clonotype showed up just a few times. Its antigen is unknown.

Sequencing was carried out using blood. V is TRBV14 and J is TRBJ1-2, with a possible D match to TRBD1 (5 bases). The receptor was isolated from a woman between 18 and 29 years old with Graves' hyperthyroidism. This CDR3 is CASSQDRLRDYGYTF. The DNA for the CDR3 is TGTGCCAGCAGCCAAGATCGACTCAGGGATTATGGCTACACCTTC.